Listed here are 25 T cell receptor beta chains from one sample, sequenced in a study of cytomegalovirus exposure and HLA in healthy donors. The PCR had 60 Vbeta and 13 Jbeta primers. Measured with immunoSEQ multiplex PCR; TCRdb has only the in-frame clones, and not every one. Among 100,000 to 150,000 clones, 83% were seen once, and the ten largest hold 15% to 25%. The specimen sequenced was PBMCs. Receptors originate from a man aged 18 to 30 in good health and CMV-seropositive.

This chain links TRBV19 with TRBJ1-3; D is possibly TRBD1 (6 bases). Looked up from germline, CDR1 is LNHDA and CDR2 is SQIVND (reference sequence). The CDR3 contains 16 residues. V shed 4 bases and J shed 0 bases, with 13 bases lying between them. In DNA, the CDR3 is TGTGCCAGTAGTACCCTTACAGGGAGCTCTGGAAACACCATATATTTT. Residues: CASSTLTGSSGNTIYF. The variable domain in full, with the rest retrieved from reference TRBV19 and TRBJ1-3, is DGGITQSPKYLFRKEGQNVTLSCEQNLNHDAMYWYRQDPGQGLRLIYYSQIVNDFQKGDIAEGYSVSREKKESFPLTVTSAQKNPTAFYLCASSTLTGSSGNTIYFGEGSWLTVV.

The gene calls are TRBV29-1 and TRBJ2-5, with a weak D call TRBD1 (5 bases). CDR3 length: 11 residues. V lost 4 bases and J 12 bases, leaving 15 bases between the germline ends. Germline CDR1 and CDR2: SQVTM and ANQGSEA. CDR3 in DNA: TGCAGCGTTGGGGCGTCAGGGAAGGAGTACTTC. Its protein product is CSVGASGKEYF.

This clone was counted only a few times. CDR3 bases: TGTGCCAGCTTCCACCCGGGGGTCTACGAGCAGTACTTC. Protein product: CASFHPGVYEQYF. V is TRBV5-8 and J is TRBJ2-7; D may be TRBD2 (6 bases). V shed 7 bases and J shed 3 bases, with 14 bases lying between them. This CDR3 comprises 13 residues. Germline assignment: CDR1 SGHTS and CDR2 YDEGEE.

This clone was detected a few times. This chain links TRBV21-1 with TRBJ1-1; the D call in the table, TRBD1, was not verified against the DNA. TRBV21-1 constitutes a pseudogene. The CDR3 spans 18 residues. CDR3 DNA sequence: TGTGCCAGCAGCAAAATAGGTGGGCACCGTCTTAAGAACACTGAAGCTTTCTTT. Its protein product is CASSKIGGHRLKNTEAFF.

This clone was picked up one time. The CDR3 sequence: CASSIRDFNQPQHF. CDR3 nucleotides: TGTGCCAGTAGTATCCGAGACTTCAATCAGCCCCAGCATTTT. The chain recombines TRBV19 with TRBJ1-5; D ambiguous. The germline V and J ends were trimmed by 3 bases and 3 bases, with 9 bases remaining between them. From germline, CDR1 is LNHDA and CDR2 SQIVND (reference sequence). This CDR3 contains 14 residues. Combining the CDR3 with reference TRBV19 and TRBJ1-5 gives the whole variable domain DGGITQSPKYLFRKEGQNVTLSCEQNLNHDAMYWYRQDPGQGLRLIYYSQIVNDFQKGDIAEGYSVSREKKESFPLTVTSAQKNPTAFYLCASSIRDFNQPQHFGDGTRLSIL.

The V gene is TRBV19, the J gene TRBJ1-5; 7 bases fit TRBD1. The germline CDR1 and CDR2 sequences are LNHDA and SQIVND (reference sequence). CDR3 length equals 15 residues. V shed 3 bases, J shed 3 bases, and the junction held 5 bases outside the gene matches. Here the CDR3 DNA reads TGTGCCAGTAGTATGCCGGACAGGCCCAATCAGCCCCAGCATTTT. This translates into CASSMPDRPNQPQHF.

This sequence joins TRBV9 and TRBJ2-5, with D perhaps matching TRBD2 (5 bases). The DNA end is a closer match to TRBJ2-7, so the J assignment may be wrong. Per germline, CDR1 SGDLS and CDR2 YYNGEE. The CDR3 totals 15 residues. The CDR3 bases are TGTGCCAGCAGCGCCGTCGGGGAAGAGAGCTACGAGCAGTACTTC. It encodes CASSAVGEESYEQYF.

This clone appeared a single time. This chain links TRBV11-2 with TRBJ2-2; tentatively, D is TRBD2 (6 bases). Germline CDR1 and CDR2: SGHAT and FQNNGV. V was pared by 1 base and J by 2 bases, with 11 bases between. The CDR3 is 16 amino acids. The CDR3 bases are TGTGCCAGCAGCTTAGGACGGGGGACTAACACCGGGGAGCTGTTTTTT. The encoded protein is CASSLGRGTNTGELFF.

Notes on this clone: Relative to the germline gene, one junction end is altered; a read error may explain this. In DNA form, the CDR3 reads TGCGCCAGCAGGCAAGCAGGGTATGGCTACACCTTC. Amino acid sequence: CASRQAGYGYTF. This rearrangement joins TRBV4-1 to TRBJ1-2; tentative D call: TRBD1 (5 bases). The CDR3 extends over 12 amino acids. In germline, CDR1 is MGHRA, CDR2 YSYEKL.

The chain uses TRBV2 and TRBJ2-7; a possible D gene is TRBD2 (5 bases). The CDR3 is made up of 12 amino acids. CDR1 is SNHLY and CDR2 is FYNNEI in the germline V gene. V was cut by 6 bases and J by 7 bases, with 13 bases left in between. The CDR3 region is CASRGVPLEQYF. For the CDR3, the DNA is TGTGCCAGCAGGGGAGTACCCCTAGAGCAGTACTTC.

V and J are TRBV9 and TRBJ2-3; D is unclear. With 0 bases removed from V and 2 bases from J, the gap between germline ends came to 10 bases. Germline assignment: CDR1 SGDLS and CDR2 YYNGEE. The CDR3 length is 15 residues. CDR3 bases: TGTGCCAGCAGCGTAGTACCAAGCGTCACAGATACGCAGTATTTT. It codes for CASSVVPSVTDTQYF.

The chain is built from TRBV28 and TRBJ1-4; D remains unclear. Germline V gene data show CDR1 as MDHEN and CDR2 as SYDVKM. The CDR3 is 16 amino acids. V lost 6 bases and J lost 5, with 19 bases in between. Here the CDR3 DNA reads TGTGCCAGCAGACCGCGTCCCCGGGTTGGGAATGAAAAACTGTTTTTT. Its protein is CASRPRPRVGNEKLFF.

The gene calls are TRBV4-1 and TRBJ2-3; tentative D call: TRBD1 (6 bases). The V gene's germline CDR1 is MGHRA and CDR2 YSYEKL. The CDR3 is made up of 15 amino acids. The V end was cut by 1 base, the J end by 2 bases, with 10 bases between. The CDR3 DNA sequence: TGCGCCAGCAGCCAAGCTGCAGGGGCCACAGATACGCAGTATTTT. Translation gives CASSQAAGATDTQYF.

The chain recombines TRBV7-6 with TRBJ2-3; 12 nucleotides agree with TRBD2. V shed 2 bases, J shed 3 bases, and the junction held 3 bases outside the gene matches. CDR1 and CDR2 (germline): SGHVS, FNYEAQ. CDR3 length: 16 residues. Written as DNA, the CDR3 is TGTGCCAGCAGCTTACTAGCGGGGGGGCCGACAGATACGCAGTATTTT. Amino acid sequence: CASSLLAGGPTDTQYF. The complete variable domain, with remaining parts taken from reference TRBV7-6 and TRBJ2-3, reads GAGVSQSPRYKVTKRGQDVALRCDPISGHVSLYWYRQALGQGPEFLTYFNYEAQQDKSGLPNDRFSAERPEGSISTLTIQRTEQRDSAMYRCASSLLAGGPTDTQYFGPGTRLTVL.

The chain links TRBV11-2 to TRBJ1-3, with TRBD1 matching over 7 bases. The CDR3 runs to 13 residues. V shed 1 base, J shed 9 bases, and the junction held 3 bases outside the gene matches. Germline V lookup: CDR1 SGHAT, CDR2 FQNNGV. The DNA for the CDR3 is TGTGCCAGCAGCTTAGGAACAGGGGCCACCATATATTTT. Encoded protein: CASSLGTGATIYF.

This clone was found a few times. The V and J genes are TRBV6-6 and TRBJ1-4; TRBD1 agrees at 12 bases. The CDR3 runs 14 residues. Germline V CDR1 and CDR2: MNHNY, SVGAGI (reference sequence). V dropped 2 bases and J dropped 13; count of bases not matched to a gene: 5. The CDR3 DNA reads TGTGCCAGCAGTTACGGGACAGGGGGCGGAGGACTGTTTTTT. Its protein is CASSYGTGGGGLFF.

Only one count was recorded for this clone. CDR3: CASSLGRGRSETQYF. CDR3 DNA: TGTGCCAGCAGCTTAGGGCGGGGGCGGTCGGAGACCCAGTACTTC. V and J are TRBV7-2 and TRBJ2-5, with D possibly being TRBD2 (7 bases). Germline V CDR1 and CDR2: SGHTA, FQGNSA. The CDR3 length is 15 residues. With 1 base removed from V and 5 bases from J, the gap between germline ends came to 14 bases.

This chain joins TRBV25-1 and TRBJ2-5; tentative D call: TRBD1 (5 bases). The DNA end favors TRBJ2-7, so the J call may be wrong. Germline assignment: CDR1 MGHDK and CDR2 SYGVNS. CDR3 length equals 15 residues. CDR3 DNA: TGTGCCAGCAGTGAATCAGGGATGAGTTCCTACGAGCAGTACTTC. This encodes CASSESGMSSYEQYF.

This rearrangement joins TRBV4-2 to TRBJ1-5; D is uncertain. This CDR3 contains 12 residues. Per the germline V gene, CDR1 is LGHNA and CDR2 is YNFKEQ. V lost 1 base to trimming and J lost 9 bases, with 7 bases between them. In nucleotides, the CDR3 is TGTGCCAGCAGCCAAGGTTTCAGGCCCCAGCATTTT. Its protein product is CASSQGFRPQHF.

The CDR3 is CAISESRKAGADGELFF. The DNA for the CDR3 is TGTGCCATCAGTGAGTCGAGGAAGGCGGGGGCCGACGGGGAGCTGTTTTTT. This chain connects TRBV10-3 to TRBJ2-2, with D possibly being TRBD2 (7 bases). Germline CDR1 is ENHRY and CDR2 is SYGVKD. V gave up 0 bases and J gave up 7 bases, with 18 bases separating them. The CDR3 length is 17 residues.

As to this clone: At one end, the junction sequence differs from germline, possibly due to a read error. This rearrangement joins TRBV28 to TRBJ2-1; D is ambiguous. This CDR3 spans 14 amino acids. CDR1 MDHEN and CDR2 SYDVKM come from the germline V gene. Here the CDR3 reads CASSLEFSYNGQFF. The CDR3 bases are TGTGCCAGCAGTTTGGAGTTCTCCTACAATGGGCAGTTCTTC.

This clone was recorded at least ten times. The chain recombines TRBV2 with TRBJ2-2, with 9 bases lining up with TRBD1. The V and J ends lost 5 bases and 4 bases, in that order; junction bases with no gene match: 2. The CDR3 sequence is 14 residues long. The V gene's germline CDR1 is SNHLY and CDR2 FYNNEI. CDR3: CASSLGQGTGELFF. The CDR3, as DNA: TGTGCCAGCAGTTTGGGACAGGGCACCGGGGAGCTGTTTTTT.

V usage is TRBV19 and J usage is TRBJ1-1; TRBD1 aligns across 10 bases. Germline lookup yields CDR1 LNHDA and CDR2 SQIVND (reference sequence). The V gene end was trimmed by 7 bases and the J gene end by 4 bases; junction bases not matched to a gene: 9. CDR3 length: 15 residues. The CDR3 reads CASTPDRGSSTEAFF. The CDR3 DNA follows: TGTGCCAGTACACCGGACAGGGGGAGTAGCACTGAAGCTTTCTTT.

V gene TRBV6-1 combines with J gene TRBJ1-4; the D gene is possibly TRBD1 (6 bases). CDR3 length: 15 amino acids. The V gene's germline CDR1 is MNHNS and CDR2 SASEGT. Trimming removed 2 bases from V and 5 bases from J, with 12 bases in between. CDR3 region: CASSELQGMNEKLFF. For the CDR3, the DNA is TGTGCCAGCAGTGAATTACAGGGTATGAATGAAAAACTGTTTTTT.

The rearrangement links TRBV5-1 to TRBJ2-7, with a tentative D call TRBD2 (7 bases). The end of the DNA aligns better with TRBJ2-5, so the J call may be wrong. This CDR3 is built from 16 residues. Germline V gene data show CDR1 as SGHRS and CDR2 as YFSETQ. CDR3 sequence (DNA): TGCGCCAGCAGCTTCGGCGGGGGCCAAAACAGGGAGACCCAGTACTTC. Amino acids: CASSFGGGQNRETQYF.